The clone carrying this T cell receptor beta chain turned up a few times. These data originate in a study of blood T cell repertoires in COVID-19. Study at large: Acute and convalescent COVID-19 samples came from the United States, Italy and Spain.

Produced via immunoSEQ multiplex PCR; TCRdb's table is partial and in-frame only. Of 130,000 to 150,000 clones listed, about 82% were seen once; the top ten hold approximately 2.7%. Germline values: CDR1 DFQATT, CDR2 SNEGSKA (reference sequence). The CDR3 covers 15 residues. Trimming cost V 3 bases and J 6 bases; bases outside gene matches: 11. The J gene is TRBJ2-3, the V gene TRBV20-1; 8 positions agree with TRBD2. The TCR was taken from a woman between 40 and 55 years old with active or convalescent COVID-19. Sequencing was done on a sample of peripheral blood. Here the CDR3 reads CSASSPGGPMDTQYF. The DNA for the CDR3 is TGCAGTGCTAGTTCCCCGGGGGGGCCGATGGATACGCAGTATTTT.